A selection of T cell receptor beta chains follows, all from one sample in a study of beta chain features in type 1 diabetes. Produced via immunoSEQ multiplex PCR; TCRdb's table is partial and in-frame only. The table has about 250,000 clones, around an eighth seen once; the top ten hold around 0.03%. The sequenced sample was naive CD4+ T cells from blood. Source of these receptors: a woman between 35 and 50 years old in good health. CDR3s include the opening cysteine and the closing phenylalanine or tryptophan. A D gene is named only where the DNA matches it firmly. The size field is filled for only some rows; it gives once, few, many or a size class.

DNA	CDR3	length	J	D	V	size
TGCAGCGTTGAGGCCGGGACAGGGGGAAAAAACATTCAGTACTTC	CSVEAGTGGKNIQYF	15	TRBJ2-4	TRBD1	TRBV29-1	few
TGTGCCAGTAGTCTCGGCGGGCTCACTAGAACTTACAATGAGCAGTTCTTC	CASSLGGLTRTYNEQFF	17	TRBJ2-1	.	TRBV19	few
TGTGCCAGCCCAAAACGACACGCGCCTAGCAATCAGCCCCAGCATTTT	CASPKRHAPSNQPQHF	16	TRBJ1-5	.	TRBV6-7	.
TGTGCCAGCAGTTTCCTCGACAGGTTCGGGAATTCACCCCTCCACTTT	CASSFLDRFGNSPLHF	16	TRBJ1-6	.	TRBV27	few
TGCGCCAGCAGCCAAGATCTGGGGACTGTAGCGGGAGAAACCGGGGAGCTGTTTTTT	CASSQDLGTVAGETGELFF	19	TRBJ2-2	TRBD2	TRBV4-3	.
TGTGCCAGCAGCCTGATCGCGGGGGAACAAGAGACCCAGTACTTC	CASSLIAGEQETQYF	15	TRBJ2-5	TRBD2	TRBV5-4	few
TGTGCCATCTCCCGGACTAGCGGGGGGTCCGGAGAGACCCAGTACTTC	CAISRTSGGSGETQYF	16	TRBJ2-5	TRBD2	TRBV10-3	.
TGTGCCAGCAGCGTAGCGTGGGGCCGGGACTACCATCTCAATGAGCAGTTCTTC	CASSVAWGRDYHLNEQFF	18	TRBJ2-1	TRBD2	TRBV9	few
TGTGCCAGCATGGAGGCGGGGGTTGGTGAGCAGTTCTTC	CASMEAGVGEQFF	13	TRBJ2-1	TRBD2	TRBV2	.
TGCGCCAGCAGTGAGTCGGGACAGACGGGCACAGGGAGAGATACGCAGTATTTT	CASSESGQTGTGRDTQYF	18	TRBJ2-3	TRBD1	TRBV10-2	.
TGTGCCAGCGACGGACAGGGGACCTACGAGCAGTACTTC	CASDGQGTYEQYF	13	TRBJ2-7	TRBD1	TRBV2	few
TGTGCCAGCACCTTCGGGACAGGGGGAACTGAAGCTTTCTTT	CASTFGTGGTEAFF	14	TRBJ1-1	TRBD1	TRBV19	.
TGCAGCGTTGAAGGCCAGTCCCTTGTCTATGGCTACACCTTC	CSVEGQSLVYGYTF	14	TRBJ1-2	.	TRBV29-1	.
TGCGCCAGCAGCTCCCTGACAGGGCGAGCAGATACGCAGTATTTT	CASSSLTGRADTQYF	15	TRBJ2-3	TRBD1	TRBV5-1	few
TGCGCCAGCAGCTCCACTAGCGGGGGGGCAGATACGCAGTATTTT	CASSSTSGGADTQYF	15	TRBJ2-3	TRBD2	TRBV5-1	few
TGTGCCAGCAGCGTGATAGCGGGAACGAACACCGGGGAGCTGTTTTTT	CASSVIAGTNTGELFF	16	TRBJ2-2	TRBD2	TRBV9	few
TGTGCCAGCAGCGCAGGACCATGGGACAGGATCTACGAGCAGTACTTC	CASSAGPWDRIYEQYF	16	TRBJ2-7	TRBD1	TRBV9	few
TGTGCCAGCTCACCTCGGACTAGCGGGGGGAGGTACGAGCAGTACTTC	CASSPRTSGGRYEQYF	16	TRBJ2-7	TRBD2	TRBV18	few
TGTGCCAGCAGCTTAGGCGGAACGGGTGGCTACACCTTC	CASSLGGTGGYTF	13	TRBJ1-2	.	TRBV7-2	once
TGCACCAGCAGCCAACTACAGGGTAGAGCCACCGAGGGGGTCAACAATCAGCCCCAGCATTTT	CTSSQLQGRATEGVNNQPQHF	21	TRBJ1-5	.	TRBV1	few
TGCGCCAGCAGCCCAACGACGACTGCGGGGTACTACGAGCAGTACTTC	CASSPTTTAGYYEQYF	16	TRBJ2-7	.	TRBV5-1	.
TGTGCCAGCTCAGGGACACAGGCCACTGAAGCTTTCTTT	CASSGTQATEAFF	13	TRBJ1-1	.	TRBV18	few
TGTGCCAGCAGCTTACAGGTTCCGGGAACTGAAGCTTTCTTT	CASSLQVPGTEAFF	14	TRBJ1-1	.	TRBV7-2	few
TGTGCCAGCTCACCAAATCCCCCAGGACAGGGGGCGAAGGAGCAGTACTTC	CASSPNPPGQGAKEQYF	17	TRBJ2-7	TRBD1	TRBV18	.
TGTGCTAGTAGCGGGACAGGGGGAGGCGATGAGCAGTTCTTC	CASSGTGGGDEQFF	14	TRBJ2-1	TRBD1	TRBV12-5	few
TGCGCCAGCAGCTTGGGGACAGTGAACTATGGCTACACCTTC	CASSLGTVNYGYTF	14	TRBJ1-2	.	TRBV5-1	.
TGTGCCAGCAGTCCGGACAGGAGCAATCAGCCCCAGCATTTT	CASSPDRSNQPQHF	14	TRBJ1-5	TRBD1	TRBV6-6	.
TGCGCCAGCAGCTGGGACAGCTATAGCAATCAGCCCCAGCATTTT	CASSWDSYSNQPQHF	15	TRBJ1-5	TRBD1	TRBV5-1	few
TGTGCCAGCAGTTACGGCAGCGCTGGCAATCAGCCCCAGCATTTT	CASSYGSAGNQPQHF	15	TRBJ1-5	.	TRBV6-5	few
TGTGCCAGCAGCTTAGTTCCAGCGGGGCTCTACAATGAGCAGTTCTTC	CASSLVPAGLYNEQFF	16	TRBJ2-1	TRBD2	TRBV7-2	.
TGTGCCAGCAGTTCCTTGGCAGGGAATAATTCACCCCTCCACTTT	CASSSLAGNNSPLHF	15	TRBJ1-6	.	TRBV28	.
TGTGCTAGCAGCTTGGGCAGGGAGGGCGAGCAGTACTTC	CASSLGREGEQYF	13	TRBJ2-7	TRBD2	TRBV7-7	few
TGTGCCAGCAGCTTGTCCCGGGGGAGCCCTGGAAACACCATATATTTT	CASSLSRGSPGNTIYF	16	TRBJ1-3	.	TRBV5-4	.
TGTGCCAGTACGAGTCAGGGACAGGGAGGTTCACCCCTCCACTTT	CASTSQGQGGSPLHF	15	TRBJ1-6	TRBD1	TRBV19	few
TGTGCCAGCAGTTACTCTCTTGGAGCGGATTCTGACTTT	CASSYSLGADSDF	13	TRBJ1-4	.	TRBV6-6	.
TGCAGCGTTTCCAGGGAGAACACCGGGGAGCTGTTTTTT	CSVSRENTGELFF	13	TRBJ2-2	.	TRBV29-1	few
TGTGCCAGCAGCTTGGTCGAAACAGGGCCGGGGGAAAAACTGTTTTTT	CASSLVETGPGEKLFF	16	TRBJ1-4	.	TRBV5-5	few
TGTGCCAGCAGCTTACGGGCAGGGAATGGCTACACCTTC	CASSLRAGNGYTF	13	TRBJ1-2	.	TRBV7-8	.
TGTGCCAGCAGCGTAGGGCTAGCGGGGATGAAAACAGCCTACGAGCAGTACTTC	CASSVGLAGMKTAYEQYF	18	TRBJ2-7	TRBD2	TRBV9	.
TGCAGCGGCCGGGACAGCCCCTATGGCTACACCTTC	CSGRDSPYGYTF	12	TRBJ1-2	TRBD1	TRBV29-1	few
TGTGCCAGCAGCGAGGGAGTCAGGTATCAGCCCCAGCATTTT	CASSEGVRYQPQHF	14	TRBJ1-5	.	TRBV9	few
TGCGCCAGCGGATCGGATCGTTTCGGGACAGGGTCCTCTTACGAGCAGTACTTC	CASGSDRFGTGSSYEQYF	18	TRBJ2-7	TRBD1	TRBV5-1	.
TGTGCCAGCAGCTTGGCCCCACAGGGGGCGGAATATGGCTACACCTTC	CASSLAPQGAEYGYTF	16	TRBJ1-2	TRBD1	TRBV5-4	few
TGCAGCGTTGAAGAGGCAGGGAAGACCCAGTACTTC	CSVEEAGKTQYF	12	TRBJ2-5	.	TRBV29-1	few
TGTGCCAGCAGCTTGTCAGGGGACGGAAACACCATATATTTT	CASSLSGDGNTIYF	14	TRBJ1-3	.	TRBV5-8	.
TGTGCCAGCAGTGCGCCCGGGAAGAACACTGAAGCTTTCTTT	CASSAPGKNTEAFF	14	TRBJ1-1	.	TRBV6-1	few
TGTGCCAGCAGCCAACGGACTAGCGGGGCTAGCTCCTACAATGAGCAGTTCTTC	CASSQRTSGASSYNEQFF	18	TRBJ2-1	TRBD2	TRBV4-2	.
TGTGCCAGCAACGGAGATGAGCAGTTCTTC	CASNGDEQFF	10	TRBJ2-1	.	TRBV6-6	few
TGTGCCAGCAGCAGGGGACAGGGACTGGGAGAGACCCAGTACTTC	CASSRGQGLGETQYF	15	TRBJ2-5	TRBD1	TRBV6-4	few
TGTGCCAGCTCTTCGGCGGAAAACTATGGCTACACCTTC	CASSSAENYGYTF	13	TRBJ1-2	.	TRBV18	few
TGCGCCAGCAGCCAAGATCTTGGGGGGGCGGAGACCCAGTACTTC	CASSQDLGGAETQYF	15	TRBJ2-5	.	TRBV4-3	.
TGTGCCAGCAGCTTAGGACAGATCTATGGCTACACCTTC	CASSLGQIYGYTF	13	TRBJ1-2	.	TRBV11-2	.
TGTGCCAGCAGTGAATGGGCCAGACCCCAAGAGACCCAGTACTTC	CASSEWARPQETQYF	15	TRBJ2-5	.	TRBV6-1	.
TGTGCCAGTAGTGAGGACAGGGGAGAAGGCAATCAGCCCCAGCATTTT	CASSEDRGEGNQPQHF	16	TRBJ1-5	TRBD1	TRBV19	.
TGCGCCAGCAGCTTGTCTCCCCCCACAGATACGCAGTATTTT	CASSLSPPTDTQYF	14	TRBJ2-3	.	TRBV5-1	few